This TCR beta chain originates from a study of neoadjuvant anti-PD-1 for oral cavity cancer. Overall study findings and caveats: Each response group had just a few patients in TCR analyses.

This clone was seen only a few times. The antigen is undetermined. V was pared by 3 bases and J by 7 bases, with 12 bases between. In germline, CDR1 is SGHTA, CDR2 FQGNSA. CDR3 size: 14 residues. Using immunoSEQ multiplex PCR, the repertoire was profiled, and TCRdb retains in-frame clones only, with some absent. The table records 15,000 to 20,000 clones, around 71% of them present only once. This chain uses TRBV7-2 with TRBJ1-4; tentative D call: TRBD1 (6 bases). Here the sequenced sample was PBMCs, taken before nivolumab (anti-PD-1) treatment. The origin of this receptor is a person aged 40 to 85 with oral cavity squamous cell carcinoma. DNA for the CDR3: TGTGCCAGCAGCTTCCCGACAGGACCTGAAAAACTGTTTTTT. Its protein product is CASSFPTGPEKLFF.